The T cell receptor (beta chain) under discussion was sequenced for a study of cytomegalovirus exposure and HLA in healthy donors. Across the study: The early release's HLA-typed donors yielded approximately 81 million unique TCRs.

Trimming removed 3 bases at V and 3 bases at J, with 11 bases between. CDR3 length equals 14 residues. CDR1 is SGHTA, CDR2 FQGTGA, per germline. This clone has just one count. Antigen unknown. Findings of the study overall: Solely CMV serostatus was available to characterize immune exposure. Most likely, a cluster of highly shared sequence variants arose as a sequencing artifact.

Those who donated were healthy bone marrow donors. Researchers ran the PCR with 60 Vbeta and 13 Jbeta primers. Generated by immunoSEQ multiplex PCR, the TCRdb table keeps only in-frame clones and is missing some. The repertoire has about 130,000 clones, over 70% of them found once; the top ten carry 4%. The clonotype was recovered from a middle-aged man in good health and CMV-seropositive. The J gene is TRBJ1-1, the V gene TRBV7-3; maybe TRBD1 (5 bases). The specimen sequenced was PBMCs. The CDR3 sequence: CASSFSGGDTEAFF. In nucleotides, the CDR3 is TGTGCCAGCAGCTTCAGCGGGGGGGACACTGAAGCTTTCTTT.